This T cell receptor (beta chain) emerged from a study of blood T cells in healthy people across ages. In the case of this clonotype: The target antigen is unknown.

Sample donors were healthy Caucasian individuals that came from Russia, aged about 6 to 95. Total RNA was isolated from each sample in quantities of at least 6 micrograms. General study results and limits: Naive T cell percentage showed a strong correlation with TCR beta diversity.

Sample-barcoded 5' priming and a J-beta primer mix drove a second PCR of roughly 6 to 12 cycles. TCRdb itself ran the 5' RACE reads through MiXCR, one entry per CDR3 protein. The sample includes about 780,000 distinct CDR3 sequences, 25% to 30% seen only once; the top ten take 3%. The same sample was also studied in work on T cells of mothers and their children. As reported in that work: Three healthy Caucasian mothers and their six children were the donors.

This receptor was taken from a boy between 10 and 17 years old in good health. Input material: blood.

The CDR3 sequence: CASAVSGVPSSYNEQFF. DNA for the CDR3: TGTGCCAGCGCGGTTAGCGGGGTTCCTAGCTCCTACAATGAGCAGTTCTTC. The chain has TRBV7-3 and TRBJ2-1; 8 bases are a match to TRBD2. CDR3 length equals 17 residues. Germline V CDR1 and CDR2: SGHTA, FQGTGA. J gave up 0 bases and V 8 bases, and 12 bases lay outside the gene matches.